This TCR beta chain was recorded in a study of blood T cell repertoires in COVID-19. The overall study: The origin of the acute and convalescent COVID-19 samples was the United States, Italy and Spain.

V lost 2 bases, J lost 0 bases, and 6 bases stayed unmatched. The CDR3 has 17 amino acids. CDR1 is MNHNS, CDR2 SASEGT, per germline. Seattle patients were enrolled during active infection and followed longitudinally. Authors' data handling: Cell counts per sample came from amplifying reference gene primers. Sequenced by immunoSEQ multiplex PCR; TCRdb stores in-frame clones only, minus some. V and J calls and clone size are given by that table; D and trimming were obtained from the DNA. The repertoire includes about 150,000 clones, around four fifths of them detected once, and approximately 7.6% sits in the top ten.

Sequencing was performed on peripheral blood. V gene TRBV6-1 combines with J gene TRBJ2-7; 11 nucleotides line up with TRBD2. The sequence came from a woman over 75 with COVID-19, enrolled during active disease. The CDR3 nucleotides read TGTGCCAGCAGTGAACGACATACTAGCGGGGGCTCCTACGAGCAGTACTTC. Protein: CASSERHTSGGSYEQYF.